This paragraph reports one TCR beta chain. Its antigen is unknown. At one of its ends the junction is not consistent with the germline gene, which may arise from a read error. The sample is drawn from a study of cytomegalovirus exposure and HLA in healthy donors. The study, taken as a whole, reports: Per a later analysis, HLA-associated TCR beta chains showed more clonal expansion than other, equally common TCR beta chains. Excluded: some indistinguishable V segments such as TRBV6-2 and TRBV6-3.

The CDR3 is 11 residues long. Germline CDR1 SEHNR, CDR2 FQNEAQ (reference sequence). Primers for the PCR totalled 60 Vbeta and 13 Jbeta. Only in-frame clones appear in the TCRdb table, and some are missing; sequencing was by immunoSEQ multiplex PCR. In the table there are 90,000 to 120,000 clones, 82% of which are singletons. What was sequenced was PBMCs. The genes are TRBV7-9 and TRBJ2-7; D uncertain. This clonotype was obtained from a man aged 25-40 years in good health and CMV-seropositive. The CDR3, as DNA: TGTACCAGCAGCTTAGGAGACGAGCAGTACTTC. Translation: CTSSLGDEQYF.